The clone carrying this T cell receptor (beta chain) turned up a few times. TCRdb re-called the 5' RACE reads with MiXCR, one entry per CDR3 protein. The sample has hundreds of thousands of distinct CDR3 sequences; more than 6.5% are singletons. This record comes from a study of identical twins. Germline loops: CDR1 SGDLS, CDR2 YYNGEE. The V and J ends lost 3 bases and 7 bases, in that order; junction bases with no gene match: 5. The length of the CDR3 is 15 residues. These same records also appear under a second study, on yellow fever vaccine responses in identical twins.

The rearrangement uses TRBV9 and TRBJ2-1; 12 bases fit TRBD2. The receptor comes from a young woman in good health. The specimen sequenced was PBMCs. Written as DNA, the CDR3 is TGTGCCAGCAGCGATCTAGCGGGAGGGAAGAATGAGCAGTTCTTC. Encoded protein: CASSDLAGGKNEQFF.